These T cell receptor beta chains were read from a single sample in a study of cytomegalovirus exposure and HLA in healthy donors. Clones were sequenced by immunoSEQ multiplex PCR, and TCRdb holds only the in-frame ones, with some missing. The sample yields over 150,000 clones, roughly 76% seen once. Sequencing was carried out using PBMCs. These receptors were taken from a woman aged 45-65 years in good health and CMV-seronegative. Each CDR3 is given with its conserved first and last residue. Fields, in order: D gene, clone size, V gene, J gene, CDR3 protein, CDR3 DNA. A D gene is named only where the DNA matches it firmly. Not all rows give a size; the values are once, few, many and, for expanded clones, a class.

d_gene: -
abundance: -
v_gene: TRBV28
j_gene: TRBJ2-1
CDR3aa: CASSPALAPDFNEQFF
CDR3nt: TGTGCCAGCAGCCCCGCACTAGCCCCGGATTTCAATGAGCAGTTCTTC

d_gene: -
abundance: -
v_gene: TRBV30
j_gene: TRBJ2-1
CDR3aa: CAWSAGRGSYNEQFF
CDR3nt: TGTGCCTGGAGCGCTGGGAGAGGGTCCTACAATGAGCAGTTCTTC

d_gene: -
abundance: -
v_gene: TRBV11-2
j_gene: TRBJ2-7
CDR3aa: CASSSWGVGEQYF
CDR3nt: TGTGCCAGCAGCTCGTGGGGGGTAGGCGAGCAGTACTTC

d_gene: -
abundance: -
v_gene: TRBV2
j_gene: TRBJ1-2
CDR3aa: CASSPSGPYGYTF
CDR3nt: TGTGCCAGCAGTCCAAGCGGTCCCTATGGCTACACCTTC

d_gene: -
abundance: few
v_gene: TRBV7-9
j_gene: TRBJ2-7
CDR3aa: CASSRTGIEGEQYF
CDR3nt: TGTGCCAGCAGCCGAACGGGGATCGAGGGCGAGCAGTACTTC

d_gene: TRBD1
abundance: -
v_gene: TRBV5-1
j_gene: TRBJ2-1
CDR3aa: CASSPPVGGWYNEQFF
CDR3nt: TGCGCCAGCAGCCCGCCTGTAGGGGGCTGGTACAATGAGCAGTTCTTC

d_gene: -
abundance: -
v_gene: TRBV12-1
j_gene: TRBJ2-7
CDR3aa: CASSTVGAVEYF
CDR3nt: TGTGCCAGCAGCACTGTGGGGGCAGTTGAATACTTC

d_gene: -
abundance: -
v_gene: TRBV9
j_gene: TRBJ2-3
CDR3aa: CASSVEGVTDTQYF
CDR3nt: TGTGCCAGCAGCGTAGAGGGAGTCACAGATACGCAGTATTTT

d_gene: TRBD2
abundance: -
v_gene: TRBV4-2
j_gene: TRBJ2-2
CDR3aa: CASSQDRVAGMSNTGELFF
CDR3nt: TGTGCCAGCAGCCAAGATCGGGTAGCGGGGATGTCGAACACCGGGGAGCTGTTTTTT

d_gene: TRBD1
abundance: few
v_gene: TRBV7-9
j_gene: TRBJ2-6
CDR3aa: CASSLGQGANVLTF
CDR3nt: TGTGCCAGCAGCTTGGGACAGGGGGCCAACGTCCTGACTTTC

d_gene: TRBD1
abundance: -
v_gene: TRBV28
j_gene: TRBJ1-1
CDR3aa: CASSRTAGGTEAFF
CDR3nt: TGTGCCAGCAGCCGAACTGCAGGGGGCACTGAAGCTTTCTTT

d_gene: TRBD1
abundance: -
v_gene: TRBV12-5
j_gene: TRBJ1-1
CDR3aa: CASGLVLPIRGTGNTEAFF
CDR3nt: TGTGCTAGTGGTTTGGTGCTTCCTATACGCGGGACAGGGAACACTGAAGCTTTCTTT

d_gene: -
abundance: -
v_gene: TRBV27
j_gene: TRBJ2-7
CDR3aa: CASSLYGQSYEQYF
CDR3nt: TGTGCCAGCAGTTTATATGGACAGTCCTACGAGCAGTACTTC

d_gene: TRBD1
abundance: -
v_gene: TRBV5-1
j_gene: TRBJ2-3
CDR3aa: CASSPLGTGGSTDTQYF
CDR3nt: TGCGCCAGCAGCCCCCTGGGGACAGGGGGAAGCACAGATACGCAGTATTTT

d_gene: TRBD1
abundance: once
v_gene: TRBV15
j_gene: TRBJ2-7
CDR3aa: CATSGGTGTYYEQYF
CDR3nt: TGTGCCACCAGCGGGGGGACAGGGACTTACTACGAGCAGTACTTC

d_gene: TRBD1
abundance: -
v_gene: TRBV11-3
j_gene: TRBJ2-3
CDR3aa: CASSPRQGALVDTQYF
CDR3nt: TGTGCCAGCAGCCCACGACAGGGGGCATTGGTGGATACGCAGTATTTT

d_gene: TRBD2
abundance: -
v_gene: TRBV6-6
j_gene: TRBJ2-1
CDR3aa: CASSYRGGDNEQFF
CDR3nt: TGTGCCAGCAGTTACCGGGGGGGCGACAATGAGCAGTTCTTC

d_gene: -
abundance: -
v_gene: TRBV4-3
j_gene: TRBJ1-1
CDR3aa: CASSQVLAQTEAFF
CDR3nt: TGCGCCAGCAGCCAAGTTCTAGCACAAACTGAAGCTTTCTTT

d_gene: TRBD1
abundance: -
v_gene: TRBV7-2
j_gene: TRBJ1-4
CDR3aa: CASSRGPANEKLFF
CDR3nt: TGTGCCAGCAGCAGGGGGCCAGCTAATGAAAAACTGTTTTTT

d_gene: -
abundance: few
v_gene: TRBV28
j_gene: TRBJ1-4
CDR3aa: CASSPPGRSNEKLFF
CDR3nt: TGTGCCAGCAGCCCCCCTGGCAGGTCGAATGAAAAACTGTTTTTT

d_gene: -
abundance: -
v_gene: TRBV7-2
j_gene: TRBJ2-3
CDR3aa: CASSPSRGSSTDTQYF
CDR3nt: TGTGCCAGCAGCCCAAGCCGGGGTTCTAGCACAGATACGCAGTATTTT

d_gene: -
abundance: few
v_gene: TRBV19
j_gene: TRBJ2-2
CDR3aa: CASSWPNTGELFF
CDR3nt: TGTGCCAGTAGTTGGCCGAACACCGGGGAGCTGTTTTTT

d_gene: TRBD1
abundance: -
v_gene: TRBV7-6
j_gene: TRBJ2-7
CDR3aa: CASSLRQGDYEQYF
CDR3nt: TGTGCCAGCAGTCTGAGACAGGGGGACTACGAGCAGTACTTC

d_gene: TRBD1
abundance: once
v_gene: TRBV9
j_gene: TRBJ1-1
CDR3aa: CASRRTGGDTEAFF
CDR3nt: TGTGCCAGCAGACGCACAGGGGGGGATACTGAAGCTTTCTTT

d_gene: TRBD1
abundance: -
v_gene: TRBV19
j_gene: TRBJ1-2
CDR3aa: CASSIGTGHYGYTF
CDR3nt: TGTGCCAGTAGTATTGGGACAGGCCACTATGGCTACACCTTC

d_gene: TRBD2
abundance: -
v_gene: TRBV27
j_gene: TRBJ2-7
CDR3aa: CAVGGGPYEQYF
CDR3nt: TGTGCGGTTGGGGGGGGACCCTACGAGCAGTACTTC

d_gene: -
abundance: -
v_gene: TRBV6-6
j_gene: TRBJ2-7
CDR3aa: CASSYSGAYEQYF
CDR3nt: TGTGCCAGCAGTTACTCTGGGGCCTACGAGCAGTACTTC

d_gene: TRBD1
abundance: -
v_gene: TRBV7-2
j_gene: TRBJ2-3
CDR3aa: CASSLDRGATDTQYF
CDR3nt: TGTGCCAGCAGCTTAGACAGGGGCGCCACAGATACGCAGTATTTT

d_gene: -
abundance: -
v_gene: TRBV19
j_gene: TRBJ1-1
CDR3aa: CASRERLGTEAFF
CDR3nt: TGTGCCAGTAGGGAGAGGTTAGGCACTGAAGCTTTCTTT

d_gene: TRBD2
abundance: few
v_gene: TRBV28
j_gene: TRBJ2-1
CDR3aa: CASSFAAGGWSYNEQFF
CDR3nt: TGTGCCAGCAGTTTTGCAGCGGGAGGGTGGTCCTACAATGAGCAGTTCTTC

d_gene: -
abundance: -
v_gene: TRBV5-6
j_gene: TRBJ2-7
CDR3aa: CASSLGQVQYF
CDR3nt: TGTGCCAGCAGCTTGGGTCAGGTGCAGTACTTC

d_gene: TRBD2
abundance: -
v_gene: TRBV15
j_gene: TRBJ2-5
CDR3aa: CATSRDLGGFETQYF
CDR3nt: TGTGCCACCAGCAGAGATCTGGGAGGGTTCGAGACCCAGTACTTC

d_gene: TRBD2
abundance: -
v_gene: TRBV11-2
j_gene: TRBJ2-3
CDR3aa: CASDRGGGTYTQYF
CDR3nt: TGTGCCAGCGATCGCGGGGGGGGCACATATACGCAGTATTTT

d_gene: -
abundance: few
v_gene: TRBV7-9
j_gene: TRBJ2-7
CDR3aa: CASSAQGYEQYF
CDR3nt: TGTGCCAGCAGCGCACAGGGCTACGAGCAGTACTTC

d_gene: TRBD1
abundance: few
v_gene: TRBV11-2
j_gene: TRBJ1-1
CDR3aa: CASSFMTGMGEAFF
CDR3nt: TGTGCCAGCAGCTTTATGACAGGGATGGGTGAAGCTTTCTTT

d_gene: -
abundance: -
v_gene: TRBV27
j_gene: TRBJ2-5
CDR3aa: CASSIDREETQYF
CDR3nt: TGTGCCAGCAGCATCGACAGAGAAGAGACCCAGTACTTC

d_gene: -
abundance: -
v_gene: TRBV2
j_gene: TRBJ1-4
CDR3aa: CASIRLQGPNEKLFF
CDR3nt: TGTGCCAGCATAAGGTTACAGGGTCCTAATGAAAAACTGTTTTTT

d_gene: TRBD2
abundance: -
v_gene: TRBV6-8
j_gene: TRBJ2-3
CDR3aa: CASRSGTSGRTDTQYF
CDR3nt: TGTGCCAGCAGGTCCGGGACTAGCGGCCGCACAGATACGCAGTATTTT

d_gene: -
abundance: -
v_gene: TRBV2
j_gene: TRBJ2-5
CDR3aa: CASSGQSETQYF
CDR3nt: TGTGCCAGCAGTGGACAGTCCGAGACCCAGTACTTC

d_gene: TRBD1
abundance: -
v_gene: TRBV6-5
j_gene: TRBJ1-1
CDR3aa: CASRDPGTGRPEAFF
CDR3nt: TGTGCCAGCAGAGACCCCGGGACAGGGAGACCTGAAGCTTTCTTT